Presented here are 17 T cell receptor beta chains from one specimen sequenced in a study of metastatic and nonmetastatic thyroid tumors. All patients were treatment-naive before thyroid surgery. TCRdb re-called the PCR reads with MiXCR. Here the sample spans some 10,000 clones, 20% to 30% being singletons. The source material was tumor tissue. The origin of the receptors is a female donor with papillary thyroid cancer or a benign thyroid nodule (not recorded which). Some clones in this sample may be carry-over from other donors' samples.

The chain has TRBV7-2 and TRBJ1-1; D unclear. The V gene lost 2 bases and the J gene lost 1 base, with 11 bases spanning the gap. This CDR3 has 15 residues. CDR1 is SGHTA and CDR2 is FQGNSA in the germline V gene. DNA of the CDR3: TGTGCCAGCAGCTTATTGATGGCAGGGAACACTGAAGCTTTCTTT. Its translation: CASSLLMAGNTEAFF.

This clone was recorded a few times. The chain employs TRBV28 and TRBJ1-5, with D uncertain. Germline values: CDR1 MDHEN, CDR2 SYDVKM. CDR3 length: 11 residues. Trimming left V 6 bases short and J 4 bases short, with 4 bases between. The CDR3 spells CASSDNQPQHF. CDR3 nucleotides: TGTGCCAGCAGCGATAATCAGCCCCAGCATTTT.

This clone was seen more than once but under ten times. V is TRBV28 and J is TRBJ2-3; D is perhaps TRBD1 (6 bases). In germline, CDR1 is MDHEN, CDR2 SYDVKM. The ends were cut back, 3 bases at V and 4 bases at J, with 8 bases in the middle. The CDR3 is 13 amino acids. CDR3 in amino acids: CASSFRGADTQYF. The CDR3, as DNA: TGTGCCAGCAGTTTCAGGGGCGCAGATACGCAGTATTTT.

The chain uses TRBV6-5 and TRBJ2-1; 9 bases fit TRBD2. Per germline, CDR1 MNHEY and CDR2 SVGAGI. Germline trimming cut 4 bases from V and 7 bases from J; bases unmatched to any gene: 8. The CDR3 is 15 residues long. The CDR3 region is CASSWLAGLWNEQFF. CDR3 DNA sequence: TGTGCCAGCAGTTGGCTAGCGGGACTGTGGAATGAGCAGTTCTTC.

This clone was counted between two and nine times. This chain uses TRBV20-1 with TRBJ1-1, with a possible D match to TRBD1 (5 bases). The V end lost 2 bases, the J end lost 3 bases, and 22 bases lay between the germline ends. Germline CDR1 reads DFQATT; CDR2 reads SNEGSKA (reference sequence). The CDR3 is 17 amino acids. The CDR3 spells CSARPRQIHPGDTEAFF. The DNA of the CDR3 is TGCAGTGCTAGACCTAGACAGATCCACCCTGGGGACACTGAAGCTTTCTTT.

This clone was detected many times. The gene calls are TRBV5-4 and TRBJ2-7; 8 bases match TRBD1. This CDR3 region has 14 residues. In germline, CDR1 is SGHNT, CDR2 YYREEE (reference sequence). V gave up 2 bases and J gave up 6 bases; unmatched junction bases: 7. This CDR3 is CASSFVGQGREQYF. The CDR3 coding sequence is TGTGCCAGCAGCTTTGTCGGACAGGGACGCGAGCAGTACTTC.

The CDR3 region is CSARGTFFYEQYF. The CDR3 coding sequence is TGCAGTGCTAGAGGGACATTTTTTTACGAGCAGTACTTC. The genes are TRBV20-1 and TRBJ2-7; D is possibly TRBD1 (5 bases). The CDR3 extends over 13 amino acids. The V and J ends lost 1 base and 4 bases respectively, with 11 bases between them. Germline V gives CDR1 DFQATT, CDR2 SNEGSKA (reference sequence).

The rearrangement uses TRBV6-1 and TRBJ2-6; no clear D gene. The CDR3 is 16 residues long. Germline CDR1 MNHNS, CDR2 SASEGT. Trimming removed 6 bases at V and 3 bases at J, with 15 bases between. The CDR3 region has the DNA TGTGCCAGCAGACCCTTTGTAGGGCTTGGGGCCAACGTCCTGACTTTC. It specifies CASRPFVGLGANVLTF.

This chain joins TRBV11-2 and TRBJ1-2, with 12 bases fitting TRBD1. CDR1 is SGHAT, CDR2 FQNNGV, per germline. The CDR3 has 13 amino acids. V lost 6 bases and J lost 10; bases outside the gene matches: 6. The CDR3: CASRSGTGGDYTF. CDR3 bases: TGTGCCAGCAGATCCGGGACAGGGGGCGACTACACCTTC.

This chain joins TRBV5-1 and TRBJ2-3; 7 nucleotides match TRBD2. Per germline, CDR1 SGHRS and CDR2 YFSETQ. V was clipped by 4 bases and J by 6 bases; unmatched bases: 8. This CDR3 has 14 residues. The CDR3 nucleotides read TGCGCCAGCAGCGTGGAGCGGGGTGGGGATACGCAGTATTTT. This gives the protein CASSVERGGDTQYF.

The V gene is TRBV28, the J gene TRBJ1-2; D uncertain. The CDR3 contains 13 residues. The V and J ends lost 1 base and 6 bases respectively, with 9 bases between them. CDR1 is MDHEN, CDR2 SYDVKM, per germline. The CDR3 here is CASSLYQTDGYTF. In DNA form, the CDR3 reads TGTGCCAGCAGTTTATATCAGACTGATGGCTACACCTTC.

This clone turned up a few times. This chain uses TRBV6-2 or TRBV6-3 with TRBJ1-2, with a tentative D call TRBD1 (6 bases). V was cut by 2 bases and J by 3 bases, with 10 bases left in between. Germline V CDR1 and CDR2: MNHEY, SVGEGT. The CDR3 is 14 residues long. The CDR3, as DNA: TGTGCCAGCAGTTACGGGGGGCTGGACTATGGCTACACCTTC. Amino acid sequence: CASSYGGLDYGYTF.

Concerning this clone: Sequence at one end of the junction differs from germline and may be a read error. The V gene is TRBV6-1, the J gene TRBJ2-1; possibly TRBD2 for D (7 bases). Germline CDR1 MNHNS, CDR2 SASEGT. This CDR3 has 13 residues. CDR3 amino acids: CASSGSTGGAELF. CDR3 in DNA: TGTGCCAGCAGTGGATCCACGGGGGGCGCGGAGCTCTTC.

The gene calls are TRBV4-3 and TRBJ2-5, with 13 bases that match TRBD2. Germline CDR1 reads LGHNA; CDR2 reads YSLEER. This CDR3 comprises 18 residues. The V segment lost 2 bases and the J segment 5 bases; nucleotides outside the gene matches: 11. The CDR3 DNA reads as TGCGCCAGCAGCCAAACTAGCGGGGGGGCCCAGGGTCGGGAGACCCAGTACTTC. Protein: CASSQTSGGAQGRETQYF.

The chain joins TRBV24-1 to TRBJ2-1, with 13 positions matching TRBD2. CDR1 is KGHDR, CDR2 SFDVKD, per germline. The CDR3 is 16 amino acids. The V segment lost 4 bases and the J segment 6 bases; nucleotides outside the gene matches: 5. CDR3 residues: CATSDRTSGSGNEQFF. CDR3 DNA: TGTGCCACCAGTGACCGGACTAGCGGGAGTGGCAATGAGCAGTTCTTC.

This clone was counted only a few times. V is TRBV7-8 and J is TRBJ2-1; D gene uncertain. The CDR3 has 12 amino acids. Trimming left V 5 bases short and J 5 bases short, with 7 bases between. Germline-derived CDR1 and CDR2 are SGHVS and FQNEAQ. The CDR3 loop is CASSRLNNEQFF. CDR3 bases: TGTGCCAGCAGCCGGCTAAACAATGAGCAGTTCTTC.

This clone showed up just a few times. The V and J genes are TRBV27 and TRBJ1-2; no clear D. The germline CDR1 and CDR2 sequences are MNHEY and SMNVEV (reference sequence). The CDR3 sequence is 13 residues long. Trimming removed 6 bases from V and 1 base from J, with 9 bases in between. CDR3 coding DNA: TGTGCCAGCAGCTTCGAGGGTAACTATGGCTACACCTTC. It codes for CASSFEGNYGYTF.